This record looks at one T cell receptor beta chain sequence and its context. The antigen it recognizes is unknown. Nothing much larger sits one base from this clone, and base qualities are not available. The run used an Illumina HiSeq 2500. TCR beta libraries were prepared by quantitative 5'-RACE with molecular barcodes. The authors processed their data as follows. A new computational method based on a probabilistic model of VDJ rearrangement was used to identify disease-linked TCR variants. The public sequencing data were trimmed at Q25 with fastp and processed into clonotypes with MiXCR by TCRdb, which kept only in-frame beta chains. Rows with a matching CDR3 protein are joined into one entry that keeps the most common DNA and genes. TCRdb, not the original authors, processed these V and J calls. For this sample the table gives some 240,000 distinct CDR3 sequences, of which about 24% were detected only once. The ten top clones hold 0.5% to 0.65% of the sample.

Trimming leaves V shorter by 5 bases and J shorter by 0 bases, with the junction holding 6 bases beyond the gene matches. Measured from the cysteine to the phenylalanine, the CDR3 is 16 residues long. Only the CDR3 region is kept as DNA, spanning 48 bases read in frame from base 1. The germline V gene (reference sequence) provides CDR1 DFQATT and CDR2 SNEGSKA. This entry belongs to a study of CD8 T cells in ankylosing spondylitis (dated by TCRdb to 2017 to 2019). Notes on the research overall: T cell receptor beta repertoires were profiled in healthy donors and ankylosing spondylitis patients so that disease-linked TCR variants could be found. In total, the full study cohort was made up of about 99 healthy donors and some 26 ankylosing spondylitis patients. Samples of peripheral blood were taken, and for ankylosing spondylitis patients, synovial fluid was collected as well.

Results the study describes overall, beyond this receptor: Some motif variants were previously reported in synovial fluid and blood of reactive arthritis patients, suggesting common disease-initiation mechanisms. A TCR beta motif of eight highly homologous amino acid variants appeared characteristic of blood from ankylosing spondylitis patients. According to the report, matched synovial fluid samples from ankylosing spondylitis patients were significantly enriched for the disease-linked clones. In peripheral blood, the disease-linked clones were found at relatively low frequencies and had a CD8+ phenotype.

The chain is made from TRBV20-1 and TRBJ2-3, and TRBD2 matches 12 of the central bases. The sequenced material came from blood, either unsorted or a sorted T cell fraction (not recorded which). This clonotype originated in a male donor with ankylosing spondylitis or in good health (not recorded which). The nucleotide sequence reads TGCAGTGCTGACCTAGCGGGGGGGTCTAGCACAGATACGCAGTATTTT. Its translation is CSADLAGGSSTDTQYF.